This TCR beta chain comes out of a study of blood T cell repertoires in COVID-19. Study in general: The United States, Italy and Spain supplied acute and convalescent COVID-19 samples. Sample material is recorded as cDNA or gDNA derived from T cells, B-cell-depleted T cells, or PBMCs.

Clones were sequenced by immunoSEQ multiplex PCR, and TCRdb holds only the in-frame ones, with some missing. The sample shows 150,000 to 200,000 clones, 70% to 90% of them seen only once. For this clone: The same CDR3 can be traced to other DNA sequences in this sample.

V was cut by 3 bases and J by 0 bases, with 9 bases left in between. The CDR3 has 15 amino acids. Germline CDR1 and CDR2: MNHEY and SMNVEV (reference sequence). The clonotype originates from a young man with acute or convalescent COVID-19. The chain couples TRBV27 to TRBJ2-1; maybe TRBD2 (5 bases). The source material was peripheral blood. The CDR3 sequence is CASSFAGSSYNEQFF. DNA for the CDR3: TGTGCCAGCAGTTTCGCGGGTAGCTCCTACAATGAGCAGTTCTTC.